This T cell receptor (beta chain) was profiled in a study of blood T cell repertoires in COVID-19. Study context: The United States, Italy and Spain provided the acute and convalescent COVID-19 samples. T cells, B-cell-depleted T cells, or PBMCs provided the cDNA or gDNA that served as material.

The CDR3 consists of 16 residues. The V gene lost 5 bases and the J gene lost 0 bases, with 14 bases spanning the gap. Germline V gene data show CDR1 as SGHVS and CDR2 as FQNEAQ. Under the authors' procedure: Amplifying reference gene primers gave estimates of nucleated cell counts. Some clones are missing from TCRdb's copy, which holds only in-frame ones; the method was immunoSEQ multiplex PCR. V and J calls and clone size come straight from that table; D and trimming were deduced from the DNA. The data hold under 250,000 clones, with roughly four fifths observed a single time. Material for sequencing was peripheral blood. J is TRBJ2-4 and V is TRBV7-8; D gene ambiguous. This sequence originates from a woman aged 40-49 years with acute or convalescent COVID-19. The CDR3, as DNA: TGTGCCAGCAGCATTGGAGTTGAAATAGCCAAAAACATTCAGTACTTC. It is translated as CASSIGVEIAKNIQYF.